The 19 T cell receptor beta chains below come from one sample, sequenced in a study of shared clonotypes between healthy human individuals. The protocol was immunoSEQ multiplex PCR, while the TCRdb copy is restricted to in-frame clones and leaves out a portion. The sample comprises hundreds of thousands of clones, approximately 96% of which are singletons, and approximately 0.12% rests with the top ten. In the naive CD8 group, cells lacked CD45RO and were positively selected for CCR7, so terminally differentiated effector memory CD45RA+ cells were left out. Source material: naive CD8+ T cells sorted from blood. The receptors here all came from a woman aged 25-40 years in good health.

This chain links TRBV7-9 with TRBJ1-2; D not certain. The CDR3 sequence is 14 residues long. Looked up from germline, CDR1 is SEHNR and CDR2 is FQNEAQ (reference sequence). Trimming shortened V by 5 bases and J by 2 bases, and 12 bases separated the two germline ends. The CDR3 coding sequence is TGTGCCAGCAGCCCCCAAAGTCCGAACTATGGCTACACCTTC. It encodes CASSPQSPNYGYTF.

V and J are TRBV7-3 and TRBJ2-1; perhaps TRBD2 as D (5 bases). The CDR3 covers 14 residues. Germline V gene data show CDR1 as SGHTA and CDR2 as FQGTGA. The V gene lost 1 base and the J gene lost 8 bases, with 12 bases spanning the gap. The CDR3 reads CASSLIAGQDEQFF. The CDR3 DNA reads TGTGCCAGCAGCTTAATTGCGGGCCAGGATGAGCAGTTCTTC.

The chain is built from TRBV15 and TRBJ1-5; the D is unclear. Germline V gene lookup returns CDR1 LNHNV and CDR2 YYDKDF (reference sequence). The CDR3 is 15 amino acids. V lost 0 bases, J lost 7 bases, and 13 bases lay in between. The CDR3 DNA is TGTGCCACCAGCAGAGATTACGCCGGGCGGCAGCCCCAGCATTTT. It is translated as CATSRDYAGRQPQHF.

This clone was found once. The rearrangement uses TRBV9 and TRBJ2-2, with 12 bases matching TRBD2. This CDR3 spans 16 amino acids. Trimming at V came to 3 bases and at J to 6 bases, leaving 6 bases not matched to a gene. Germline V gene sequence: CDR1 SGDLS, CDR2 YYNGEE. This CDR3 reads CASSGTTSGRPGELFF. The CDR3 region has the DNA TGTGCCAGCAGCGGAACGACTAGCGGGAGACCCGGGGAGCTGTTTTTT.

The rearrangement joins TRBV5-6 to TRBJ1-3; D gene ambiguous. CDR1 SGHDT and CDR2 YYEEEE come from the germline V gene. This CDR3 spans 18 amino acids. V was shortened by 2 bases and J by 0 bases, with 18 bases between the two germline ends. The CDR3 nucleotides are TGTGCCAGCAGCTTAGTCCCCGGTATAGGGCGCTCTGGAAACACCATATATTTT. It encodes CASSLVPGIGRSGNTIYF.

The gene calls are TRBV5-5 and TRBJ2-1; D is ambiguous. The germline V gene encodes CDR1 SGHKS and CDR2 YYEKEE (reference sequence). The CDR3 is 16 amino acids. Trimming removed 0 bases from V and 0 bases from J, with 10 bases in between. The CDR3, as DNA: TGTGCCAGCAGCTTGGTGGCGCTCAGCTCCTACAATGAGCAGTTCTTC. Residues: CASSLVALSSYNEQFF. The variable domain in full, completed from reference TRBV5-5 and TRBJ2-1, reads DAGVTQSPTHLIKTRGQQVTLRCSPISGHKSVSWYQQVLGQGPQFIFQYYEKEERGRGNFPDRFSARQFPNYSSELNVNALLLGDSALYLCASSLVALSSYNEQFFGPGTRLTVL.

V and J are TRBV5-6 and TRBJ2-1, with D perhaps matching TRBD2 (6 bases). CDR1 is SGHDT, CDR2 YYEEEE, per germline. The CDR3 is made up of 15 amino acids. Trimming pared 6 bases from V and 4 bases from J, leaving 17 bases between. CDR3 sequence (DNA): TGTGCCAGCATCACCTCCGAGGGACTTTACAATGAGCAGTTCTTC. Its protein product is CASITSEGLYNEQFF.

The chain has TRBV2 and TRBJ2-1, with 13 bases lining up with TRBD2. Germline CDR1 is SNHLY and CDR2 is FYNNEI. Unmatched junction bases numbered 1, after V lost 5 bases and J lost 0 bases. This CDR3 is 16 amino acids long. The CDR3 bases are TGTGCCAGCAGTAGACTAGCGGGAGGCTCCTACAATGAGCAGTTCTTC. Its translation is CASSRLAGGSYNEQFF.

This chain uses TRBV28 with TRBJ1-2, with D uncertain. Germline V gene lookup returns CDR1 MDHEN and CDR2 SYDVKM. The V and J ends lost 3 bases and 4 bases respectively, with 9 bases between them. The CDR3 totals 13 residues. In nucleotides, the CDR3 is TGTGCCAGCAGTTTCAAAGGGCGCTATGGCTACACCTTC. It yields the protein CASSFKGRYGYTF.

V and J are TRBV18 and TRBJ1-2, with a weak D call TRBD1 (5 bases). Trimming stripped 1 base from V and 11 bases from J, with 17 bases between. The CDR3 length is 14 residues. Germline CDR1 is KGHSH and CDR2 is LQKENI. CDR3 DNA sequence: TGTGCCAGCTCACCACACCGGGACTCTGAAGGTTACACCTTC. Protein sequence: CASSPHRDSEGYTF.

The rearrangement uses TRBV11-1 and TRBJ2-7; D ambiguous. This CDR3 is built from 11 residues. Germline CDR1 is SGHAT and CDR2 is FQDESV (reference sequence). The ends were cut back, 4 bases at V and 2 bases at J, with 3 bases in the middle. The CDR3 is CASSYTYEQYF. The CDR3 DNA sequence: TGTGCCAGCAGCTATACCTACGAGCAGTACTTC. Using reference TRBV11-1 and TRBJ2-7 for the parts outside the CDR3, the full variable domain is EAEVAQSPRYKITEKSQAVAFWCDPISGHATLYWYRQILGQGPELLVQFQDESVVDDSQLPKDRFSAERLKGVDSTLKIQPAELGDSAMYLCASSYTYEQYFGPGTRLTVT.

Note on this clone: This same CDR3 is encoded by further DNA sequences in the sample. The rearrangement uses TRBV28 and TRBJ2-7, with no clear D. The CDR3 totals 13 residues. CDR1 is MDHEN, CDR2 SYDVKM, per germline. The ends were cut back, 3 bases at V and 1 base at J, with 7 bases in the middle. CDR3 bases: TGTGCCAGCAGTTTCGGTGAGTCCTACGAGCAGTACTTC. This gives the protein CASSFGESYEQYF.

The genes are TRBV27 and TRBJ1-2; TRBD1 matches at 8 bases. V lost 6 bases and J lost 2; bases outside the gene matches: 8. The CDR3 is 15 residues long. Per the germline V gene, CDR1 is MNHEY and CDR2 is SMNVEV (reference sequence). In DNA, the CDR3 is TGTGCCAGCAGACCCCTCGGACAGGGCAACTATGGCTACACCTTC. It encodes CASRPLGQGNYGYTF.

This clone was seen once. The chain uses TRBV6-1 and TRBJ2-5, with 7 positions matching TRBD1. This CDR3 is built from 15 residues. Trimming at V came to 8 bases and at J to 5 bases, leaving 14 bases not matched to a gene. CDR1 is MNHNS, CDR2 SASEGT, per germline. The CDR3 loop reads CASGLLLGGWETQYF. For the CDR3, the DNA is TGTGCCAGCGGATTGCTCCTAGGGGGCTGGGAGACCCAGTACTTC.

The V gene is TRBV23-1, the J gene TRBJ2-3; 8 nucleotides match TRBD2. TRBV23-1 is labeled an ORF, and its function is uncertain. The CDR3 extends over 23 amino acids. Losses at the gene ends were 0 bases for V and 0 bases for J; bases not matched to a gene: 23. The chain's CDR3 is CASSQSFFRLAIGIRYSTDTQYF. The CDR3, as DNA: TGCGCCAGCAGTCAATCTTTTTTTCGACTAGCGATAGGAATAAGATATAGCACAGATACGCAGTATTTT.

In its sample, this clone was seen a few times. The same CDR3 arises from other DNA sequences in this sample as well. The rearrangement joins TRBV27 to TRBJ2-7; tentatively, D is TRBD1 (6 bases). This CDR3 region has 13 residues. Germline V gene lookup returns CDR1 MNHEY and CDR2 SMNVEV (reference sequence). Trimming removed 7 bases at V and 0 bases at J, with 10 bases between. The DNA for the CDR3 is TGTGCCAGCAAAAGGGGGACCTCCTACGAGCAGTACTTC. As protein: CASKRGTSYEQYF.

The chain couples TRBV14 to TRBJ2-7; D uncertain. The CDR3 spans 13 residues. Germline CDR1 and CDR2: SGHDN and FVKESK. The V end was cut by 1 base, the J end by 5 bases, with 9 bases between. CDR3: CASSQVGLHEQYF. The CDR3 DNA follows: TGTGCCAGCAGCCAAGTAGGTCTCCACGAGCAGTACTTC. The entire variable domain, with the rest obtained from reference TRBV14 and TRBJ2-7, is as follows: EAGVTQFPSHSVIEKGQTVTLRCDPISGHDNLYWYRRVMGKEIKFLLHFVKESKQDESGMPNNRFLAERTGGTYSTLKVQPAELEDSGVYFCASSQVGLHEQYFGPGTRLTVT.

The rearrangement joins TRBV10-1 to TRBJ2-1; TRBD2 might be the D (5 bases). From germline, CDR1 is WNHNN and CDR2 SYGVQD (reference sequence). This CDR3 has 13 residues. V was trimmed by 3 bases and J by 9 bases, leaving 12 bases between them. Here the CDR3 reads CASSDPGRGEQFF. In DNA, the CDR3 is TGCGCCAGCAGTGACCCGGGTCGGGGTGAGCAGTTCTTC.

The gene calls are TRBV4-1 and TRBJ1-5, with unresolved D. Trimming cost V 1 base and J 2 bases, with 6 bases left between them. Germline-derived CDR1 and CDR2 are MGHRA and YSYEKL. The CDR3 has 14 residues. The CDR3 reads CASSQGPGNQPQHF. The CDR3 DNA is TGCGCCAGCAGCCAAGGTCCAGGCAATCAGCCCCAGCATTTT.